A selection of T cell receptor beta chains follows, all from one sample in a study of cytomegalovirus exposure and HLA in healthy donors. Sequencing was performed with immunoSEQ multiplex PCR; in TCRdb, only in-frame clones are kept and a portion is missing. The sample yields approximately 110,000 clones, 70% seen once. The sample consisted of PBMCs. The source is a man aged 40-49 years in good health and CMV-seropositive. The CDR3 runs from the conserved cysteine through the conserved F or W. The D gene is left open where the match is weak. Not every row has a clone size; where given, it reads once, few, many or a size class.

>TRBV6-5|TRBJ2-3|15|few|TRBD2
TGTGCCAGCAGTTATTCGGCGGGAGTAGGGGATACGCAGTATTTT
CASSYSAGVGDTQYF
>TRBV25-1|TRBJ1-1|13|.|TRBD1
TGTGCCAGCAGTCCAGGGGGGTCCACTGAAGCTTTCTTT
CASSPGGSTEAFF
>TRBV6-6|TRBJ2-7|12|.|.
TGTGCCGGGCTGGGGGAGGTCTACGAGCAGTACTTC
CAGLGEVYEQYF
>TRBV28|TRBJ1-2|15|few|TRBD1
TGTGCCAGCAGCCTCTCAGGACAGGGGGGCTATGGCTACACCTTC
CASSLSGQGGYGYTF
>TRBV20-1|TRBJ2-7|11|.|.
TGCAGTGCTAGTAGGGGCCACGAGCAGTACTTC
CSASRGHEQYF
>TRBV16|TRBJ2-5|11|.|.
TGTGCCAGCAGCCCCCGAGAGACCCAGTACTTC
CASSPRETQYF
>TRBV25-1|TRBJ1-1|14|.|TRBD1
TGTGCCAGCAGTGTGACAGGGGTGAACACTGAAGCTTTCTTT
CASSVTGVNTEAFF
>TRBV28|TRBJ2-1|16|.|TRBD1
TGTGCCAGCAGTTCGGACAGGAGGAGCTCCTACAATGAGCAGTTCTTC
CASSSDRRSSYNEQFF
>TRBV28|TRBJ1-2|16|.|TRBD1
TGTGCCAGCAGTGCCTCGACCGGGACAGGGAACTATGGCTACACCTTC
CASSASTGTGNYGYTF
>TRBV6-1|TRBJ2-4|14|.|.
TGTGCCAGCAATCCGTGGGGGCCCAAAAACATTCAGTACTTC
CASNPWGPKNIQYF
>TRBV7-3|TRBJ1-1|13|.|.
TGTGCCAGCAGCTTATTCCCGGGAGCTGAAGCTTTCTTT
CASSLFPGAEAFF
>TRBV6-1|TRBJ1-4|13|.|.
TGTGCCAGCAGTGTTTCCCAATCGGGAAAACTGTTTTTT
CASSVSQSGKLFF
>TRBV9|TRBJ1-5|15|.|.
TGTGCCAGCAGCGTAGGACAGGACGGCAATCAGCCCCAGCATTTT
CASSVGQDGNQPQHF
>TRBV18|TRBJ1-4|15|.|TRBD1
TGTGCCAGCTCACCAGGGACAGGGGGTAATGAAAAACTGTTTTTT
CASSPGTGGNEKLFF
>TRBV30|TRBJ1-2|13|.|TRBD1
TGTGCCTGGAACGGACAGGGGTTCTATGGCTACACCTTC
CAWNGQGFYGYTF
>TRBV7-9|TRBJ2-3|19|.|TRBD2
TGTGCCAGCAGCTCGCCCACAGTCCGGACTAGCCATGGTACAGATACGCAGTATTTT
CASSSPTVRTSHGTDTQYF
>TRBV27|TRBJ2-2|15|.|TRBD1
TGTGCCAGCAGTTTGGAGACAGGGTTAGCCGGGGAGCTGTTTTTT
CASSLETGLAGELFF
>TRBV7-9|TRBJ1-1|15|.|TRBD1
TGTGCCAGCATCTCAAAAGGGGGCATGAACACTGAAGCTTTCTTT
CASISKGGMNTEAFF
>TRBV4-1|TRBJ2-2|14|.|.
TGCGCCAGCAGCTATACGAGGGACACCGGGGAGCTGTTTTTT
CASSYTRDTGELFF
>TRBV18|TRBJ1-2|14|.|.
TGTGCCAGCTCACCACCCGGGGTTAACTATGGCTACACCTTC
CASSPPGVNYGYTF
>TRBV19|TRBJ1-2|13|few|TRBD1
TGTGCCAGTAGCCAACAGGGGGACTATGGCTACACCTTC
CASSQQGDYGYTF
>TRBV19|TRBJ1-5|12|once|.
TGTGCCAGTAGTGCACAGGAAACATCGCTCCATTTT
CASSAQETSLHF
>TRBV4-3|TRBJ2-1|12|few|.
TGCGCCAGCAGCCAGGAGCACAATGAGCAGTTCTTC
CASSQEHNEQFF
>TRBV4-1|TRBJ2-2|17|.|.
TGCGCCAGCAGCCAACGGAGGGGTACCCCGAACACCGGGGAGCTGTTTTTT
CASSQRRGTPNTGELFF
>TRBV2|TRBJ1-4|16|.|TRBD1
TGTGCCAGCAGTTTGGACAGGGTTGTTGCTAATGAAAAACTGTTTTTT
CASSLDRVVANEKLFF
>TRBV4-1|TRBJ2-7|18|.|TRBD2
TGCGCCAGCAGCCATCGTGTGTGGGCAACTAGCGTGACCTACGAGCAGTACTTC
CASSHRVWATSVTYEQYF
>TRBV10-3|TRBJ2-2|16|.|.
TGTGCCATCAGTCTCGTCGAGGCCCTTAACACCGGGGAGCTGTTTTTT
CAISLVEALNTGELFF
>TRBV29-1|TRBJ1-4|12|.|.
TGCAGCGGGGGGGGCACTAATGAAAAACTGTTTTTT
CSGGGTNEKLFF
>TRBV7-9|TRBJ1-2|13|.|.
TGTTCCAGCAGCTTAGAACTCAACTATGGCTACACCTTC
CSSSLELNYGYTF
>TRBV10-1|TRBJ2-2|14|.|TRBD2
TGCGCCAGCAGTGCCACTAGCGTAACCGGGGAGCTGTTTTTT
CASSATSVTGELFF
>TRBV9|TRBJ1-1|15|.|TRBD1
TGTGCCAGCAGTGAGACAGGGGCCACGAACACTGAAGCTTTCTTT
CASSETGATNTEAFF
>TRBV19|TRBJ2-1|15|few|TRBD2
TGTGCCAGTAGTTGGGGGGCTAGCGGGAGTGATGAGCAGTTCTTC
CASSWGASGSDEQFF
>TRBV29-1|TRBJ2-3|14|.|.
TGCAGCGTCGAAGGCAGCGCCCGCACAGATACGCAGTATTTT
CSVEGSARTDTQYF